This is a list of T cell receptor beta chains from one sample in a study of regulatory T cells in long-lasting Graves disease. One entry per CDR3 protein results from TCRdb running MiXCR on the multiplex PCR reads. The table includes 390,000 or so distinct CDR3 sequences, roughly 23% detected once. The material sequenced was peripheral blood mononuclear cells (PBMCs), taken when the disease was refractory, from a patient treated with antithyroid drugs. Source of these receptors: a woman aged 40-49 years with Graves disease. Both conserved end residues are part of each CDR3. A D gene is named only where the DNA matches it firmly. Not every row has a clone size; where given, it reads once, few, many or a size class.

TRBV27	many	14	.	TRBJ2-2	TGTGCCAGCAGTCGTGGGCGCGACACCGGGGAGCTGTTTTTT	CASSRGRDTGELFF
TRBV20-1	few	14	TRBD2	TRBJ2-2	TGCAGTGCTAGACGCGGGAGTAGTACCGGGGAGCTGTTTTTT	CSARRGSSTGELFF
TRBV19	few	16	TRBD1	TRBJ2-5	TGTGCCAGTAGTCCTTCCGGGACAGGGAAAAAGGAGACCCAGTACTTC	CASSPSGTGKKETQYF
TRBV27	few	15	.	TRBJ2-7	TGTGCCAGCAGTTCCGCGGACAGTTGGGTCTACGAGCAGTACTTC	CASSSADSWVYEQYF
TRBV15	many	14	.	TRBJ1-5	TGTGCCACCAGCAGAGATGGACCCAATCAGCCCCAGCATTTT	CATSRDGPNQPQHF
TRBV27	many	16	.	TRBJ2-7	TGTGCCAGCAGTTTGGAACCAGGAGGGATCTCCTACGAGCAGTACTTC	CASSLEPGGISYEQYF
TRBV6-1	many	13	TRBD2	TRBJ2-2	TGTGCCAGCAGGGGACTACCAGCCGGGGAGCTGTTTTTT	CASRGLPAGELFF
TRBV6-2/TRBV6-3	.	14	.	TRBJ2-5	TGTGCCAGCAGCAAGCGACCGTTCCAAGAGACCCAGTACTTC	CASSKRPFQETQYF
TRBV24-1	.	16	TRBD1	TRBJ2-7	TGTGCCGCCAGTGAGACCGGGACAGGGTTTACCTACGAGCAGTACTTC	CAASETGTGFTYEQYF
TRBV27	many	17	.	TRBJ2-7	TGTGCCAGCAGTTTATCGGTCGGGGCCGCGGGGCTTTACGAGCAGTACTTC	CASSLSVGAAGLYEQYF
TRBV20-1	.	14	.	TRBJ2-2	TGCAGTGCTAGTGGGACAACAAACACCGGGGAGCTGTTTTTT	CSASGTTNTGELFF
TRBV20-1	.	15	.	TRBJ2-1	TGCAGTGCCCGAAGAAAATCCAGCTCCTACAATGAGCAGTTCTTC	CSARRKSSSYNEQFF
TRBV7-3	.	15	TRBD1	TRBJ2-7	TGTGCCAGCAGCCTCACAGGGGACCTTATCTACGAGCAGTACTTC	CASSLTGDLIYEQYF
TRBV24-1	many	14	.	TRBJ2-5	TGTGCCACCAGTGATCGGACCTCGGGGGAGACCCAGTACTTC	CATSDRTSGETQYF
TRBV14	few	16	TRBD2	TRBJ2-2	TGTGCCAGCAGCGCCGGACTAGTTGGGAACACCGGGGAGCTGTTTTTT	CASSAGLVGNTGELFF
TRBV3-1	few	15	TRBD1	TRBJ2-7	TGTGCCAGCAGCCAGGGCCGGGACAGGGGCTACGAGCAGTACTTC	CASSQGRDRGYEQYF
TRBV10-1	.	13	.	TRBJ2-2	TGCGCCAGCAGTGTTAGCAGCACCGGGGAGCTGTTTTTT	CASSVSSTGELFF
TRBV28	many	17	TRBD1	TRBJ1-5	TGTGCCAGCAGTACACAGGGGGCTGGGAAGGGTAATCAGCCCCAGCATTTT	CASSTQGAGKGNQPQHF
TRBV28	many	14	.	TRBJ1-4	TGTGCCAGCAGTAACAGGGTCCAAAATGAAAAACTGTTTTTT	CASSNRVQNEKLFF
TRBV28	many	19	TRBD1	TRBJ2-7	TGTGCCAGCAGTTTTAATCCAGGGACAGGGGGAAGAACGACCTACGAGCAGTACTTC	CASSFNPGTGGRTTYEQYF
TRBV7-9	few	14	TRBD1	TRBJ1-1	TGTGCCAGCAGCTCTAACAGGGGTGGCACTGAAGCTTTCTTT	CASSSNRGGTEAFF
TRBV28	many	14	.	TRBJ2-5	TGTGCCAGCAGTCCCAGACTAAGCCAAGAGACCCAGTACTTC	CASSPRLSQETQYF
TRBV6-2/TRBV6-3	medium-sized	15	TRBD1	TRBJ2-5	TGTGCCAGCAGTTACGGGACAGGGGGCGCGGAGACCCAGTACTTC	CASSYGTGGAETQYF
TRBV7-8	.	17	TRBD2	TRBJ2-3	TGTGCCAGCATCAACGTCATGTCGGGAGGGACCACAGATACGCAGTATTTT	CASINVMSGGTTDTQYF
TRBV25-1	many	13	.	TRBJ1-5	TGTGCCAGCAGTGAAGGATGGCCCTGGCCCCAGCATTTT	CASSEGWPWPQHF
TRBV13	many	13	.	TRBJ2-7	TGTGCCAGCAGCTTAGGTCGGCGGCACGAGCAGTACTTC	CASSLGRRHEQYF
TRBV20-1	.	13	.	TRBJ1-5	TGCAGTGCTAGAGGACAGGCTGGTCAGCCCCAGCATTTT	CSARGQAGQPQHF
TRBV12-3/TRBV12-4	.	15	.	TRBJ2-7	TGTGCCAGCAGCCAAAACCCTGCCACGGGAGACGAGCAGTACTTC	CASSQNPATGDEQYF
TRBV29-1	few	14	.	TRBJ1-1	TGCAGCGCTGGGGGGGGGACCCGAAGGACTGAAGCTTTCTTT	CSAGGGTRRTEAFF
TRBV27	few	14	TRBD1	TRBJ1-6	TGTGCCAGCAGTTGGGGACAGGGGGCTTCACCCCTCCACTTT	CASSWGQGASPLHF
TRBV29-1	.	14	.	TRBJ2-2	TGCAGCGTTGAGAACGGGCGAAACACCGGGGAGCTGTTTTTT	CSVENGRNTGELFF
TRBV28	many	12	.	TRBJ2-7	TGTGCCAGCAGCCTATACTCCTACGAGCAGTACTTC	CASSLYSYEQYF
TRBV7-9	once	22	TRBD2	TRBJ2-5	TGTGCCAGCAGCTCCATCCCAGAGGGACTAGCGGGAGAAGTCCGTATCCAAGAGACCCAGTACTTC	CASSSIPEGLAGEVRIQETQYF
TRBV2	many	15	TRBD2	TRBJ2-2	TGTGCCAGCAGGGGACTAGCGGGATCAAAGGGGGAGCTGTTTTTT	CASRGLAGSKGELFF
TRBV12-3/TRBV12-4	many	13	.	TRBJ1-1	TGTGCCAGCAGTCCAGGAGGGCCCACTGAAGCTTTCTTT	CASSPGGPTEAFF
TRBV13	many	15	.	TRBJ2-5	TGTGCCAGCAGCTACTCTGGGGGAGGGGGAGAGACCCAGTACTTC	CASSYSGGGGETQYF
TRBV12-3/TRBV12-4	many	15	TRBD1	TRBJ1-5	TGTGCCAGCAGTCGGGAGACAGGGGGCAATCAGCCCCAGCATTTT	CASSRETGGNQPQHF
TRBV20-1	many	15	.	TRBJ2-5	TGCAGTGCTAGAAGGCACAGGGCGGCCCAAGAGACCCAGTACTTC	CSARRHRAAQETQYF
TRBV20-1	few	13	.	TRBJ2-5	TGCAGTGCCCACCTCGGGGGTATAGAGACCCAGTACTTC	CSAHLGGIETQYF
TRBV29-1	many	11	.	TRBJ1-1	TGCAGCGTTGGAGGGGTAGGTGAAGCTTTCTTT	CSVGGVGEAFF
TRBV11-2	few	17	.	TRBJ2-2	TGTGCCAGCAGCTTAGCCAACCTCCGGGATCTCACCGGGGAGCTGTTTTTT	CASSLANLRDLTGELFF
TRBV28	many	15	.	TRBJ1-1	TGTGCCAGCAGTGGCCTACAGGCGACTGCAATAAAAGCTTTCTTT	CASSGLQATAIKAFF
TRBV20-1	.	13	TRBD2	TRBJ2-1	TGCAGTGCCTCATCGGCTAGCGGGAGAGGTCCGTTCTTC	CSASSASGRGPFF
TRBV19	few	14	.	TRBJ2-7	TGTGCCAGTAGTCACGGGACGGAACCCTACGAGCAGTACTTC	CASSHGTEPYEQYF
TRBV2	many	15	TRBD2	TRBJ2-7	TGTGCCAGCGGGGCCCCAGCGGGAGTGACCTACGAGCAGTACTTC	CASGAPAGVTYEQYF
TRBV7-9	many	16	.	TRBJ2-5	TGTGCCAGCAGCTTAGGGTCAGGGAGGCGCCAAGAGACCCAGTACTTC	CASSLGSGRRQETQYF
TRBV28	.	15	.	TRBJ2-1	TGTGCCAGCAGTCCCTTTGCTAGGCCCTGGAATGAGCAGTTCTTC	CASSPFARPWNEQFF